The present entry profiles one TCR beta chain with its context. The CDR3 consists of 12 residues. V was trimmed by 5 bases and J by 9 bases, leaving 17 bases between them. Germline CDR1 and CDR2: GTSNPN and SVGIG (reference sequence). These data belong to a study of blood T cell repertoires in COVID-19. Whole-study context: Sites in the United States, Italy and Spain provided acute and convalescent COVID-19 samples.

Methods used by the authors: Estimation of nucleated cell counts relied on the amplification of reference gene primers. Using immunoSEQ multiplex PCR, the repertoire was profiled, and TCRdb retains in-frame clones only, with some absent. From that table come the V and J calls and clone size; the DNA was used to work out D and trimming. The sample contains 200,000 to 250,000 clones, 81% of which appear only once. This chain uses TRBV30 with TRBJ2-7, with D possibly being TRBD1 (5 bases). Sequencing was done on a sample of peripheral blood. This TCR came from a woman aged 80 or over with COVID-19, enrolled during active disease. CDR3 residues: CAWDQGKVWQYF. DNA of the CDR3: TGTGCCTGGGACCAGGGCAAAGTGTGGCAGTACTTC.